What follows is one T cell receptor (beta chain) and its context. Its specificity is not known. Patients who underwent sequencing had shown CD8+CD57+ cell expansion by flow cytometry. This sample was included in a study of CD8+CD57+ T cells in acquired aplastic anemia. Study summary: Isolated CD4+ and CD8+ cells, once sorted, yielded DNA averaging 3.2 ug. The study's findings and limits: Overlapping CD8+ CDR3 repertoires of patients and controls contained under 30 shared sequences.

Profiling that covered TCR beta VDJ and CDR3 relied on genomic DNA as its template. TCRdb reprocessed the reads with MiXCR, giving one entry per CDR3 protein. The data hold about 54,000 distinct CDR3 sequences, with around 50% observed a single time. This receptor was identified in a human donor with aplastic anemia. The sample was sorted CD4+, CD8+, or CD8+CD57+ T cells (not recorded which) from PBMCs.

DNA for the CDR3: TGCAGCGCATTACAGGACAGGAGGAACACTGAAGCTTTCTTT. The encoded protein is CSALQDRRNTEAFF. The chain combines TRBV29-1 with TRBJ1-1; 7 nucleotides line up with TRBD1. V gave up 7 bases and J gave up 1 base; unmatched junction bases: 9. Per germline, CDR1 SQVTM and CDR2 ANQGSEA. The CDR3 sequence is 14 residues long.